This entry lists 27 T cell receptor beta chains sequenced from one sample in a study of regulatory T cells in long-lasting Graves disease. The time point denotes: newly diagnosed GD, antithyroid drugs for less than 3 months. Extracted RNA from PBMCs served as the source of the TCR library. According to the study, TCR beta libraries were built with iRepertoire HTBI primers and CDR3-region Arm-PCR. TCRdb used MiXCR to reprocess the multiplex PCR reads, holding one entry per CDR3 protein. The sample has around 500,000 distinct CDR3 sequences, around 16% seen once; the top ten hold around 25%. The sample also formed part of further work on T cells in Graves' hyperthyroidism and ophthalmopathy.

The sequencing here drew on peripheral blood mononuclear cells (PBMCs), taken at new diagnosis, from a patient treated with antithyroid drugs. The receptors were sampled from a woman between 40 and 65 years old with Graves disease.

This clonotype was seen a handful of times. The chain employs TRBV4-1 and TRBJ2-5, with TRBD1 matching over 10 bases. With 4 bases clipped from V and 2 bases from J, the junction kept 10 bases outside the gene matches. The germline V gene encodes CDR1 MGHRA and CDR2 YSYEKL. CDR3 length: 17 amino acids. CDR3 sequence: CASSRTRDRGTQETQYF. Here the CDR3 DNA reads TGCGCCAGCAGCCGTACCCGGGACAGGGGAACTCAAGAGACCCAGTACTTC.

This clonotype has more than one count but fewer than ten. The chain is built from TRBV12-5 and TRBJ2-3; D is undetermined. Germline CDR1 and CDR2: LGHNT and FRNRAP. Trimming removed 8 bases at V and 2 bases at J, with 14 bases between. CDR3 length: 14 residues. Here the CDR3 reads CASTEAGPTDTQYF. The CDR3 DNA follows: TGTGCTAGTACCGAGGCAGGCCCCACAGATACGCAGTATTTT.

This clonotype showed up just a few times. This chain connects TRBV5-1 to TRBJ1-2; D gene ambiguous. Per germline, CDR1 SGHRS and CDR2 YFSETQ. Trimming took off 4 bases at V and 7 bases at J, with 11 bases between the two ends. This CDR3 comprises 12 residues. In DNA, the CDR3 is TGCGCCAGCAGCCCAGACACGCCTGGCTACACCTTC. This encodes CASSPDTPGYTF.

The V call is TRBV3-1, the J call TRBJ1-2, with D unresolved. CDR1 LGHDT and CDR2 YNNKEL come from the germline V gene (reference sequence). Trimming removed 0 bases from V and 8 bases from J, with 10 bases in between. The CDR3 is 13 amino acids. The CDR3: CASSQDLPWGYTF. The CDR3 DNA reads TGTGCCAGCAGCCAAGATCTACCCTGGGGCTACACCTTC.

The sample holds a few counts of this clonotype. The V call is TRBV6-2 or TRBV6-3, the J call TRBJ2-2, with a tentative D call TRBD2 (5 bases). Trimming shortened V by 2 bases and J by 6 bases, and 7 bases separated the two germline ends. Germline V lookup: CDR1 MNHEY, CDR2 SVGEGT. This CDR3 contains 13 residues. The CDR3 loop is CASSYDGAGELFF. The CDR3 region has the DNA TGTGCCAGCAGTTACGACGGGGCCGGGGAGCTGTTTTTT.

The chain couples TRBV29-1 to TRBJ2-3; D is unclear. Trimming stripped 4 bases from V and 6 bases from J, with 8 bases between. CDR1 SQVTM and CDR2 ANQGSEA come from the germline V gene. This CDR3 comprises 11 residues. The CDR3 is CSVVLGDTQYF. The CDR3, as DNA: TGCAGCGTTGTTCTTGGGGATACGCAGTATTTT.

This clonotype has just a few counts. The genes are TRBV19 and TRBJ1-4, with D tentatively TRBD1 (6 bases). CDR1 and CDR2 (germline): LNHDA, SQIVND (reference sequence). V was cut by 8 bases and J by 6 bases, with 22 bases left in between. The CDR3 extends over 16 amino acids. CDR3 amino acids: CASSHLRGKGDEKLFF. The CDR3, as DNA: TGTGCCAGTTCCCACCTCCGGGGGAAGGGGGATGAAAAACTGTTTTTT.

This clonotype was recorded at least ten times. This rearrangement joins TRBV5-1 to TRBJ2-1, with a weak D call TRBD1 (6 bases). The CDR3 loop spans 19 amino acids. Trimming cost V 0 bases and J 0 bases, with 19 bases left between them. CDR1 SGHRS and CDR2 YFSETQ come from the germline V gene. In DNA, the CDR3 is TGCGCCAGCAGCTTGGCCTATTGGAAGGGGGATAGCTCCTACAATGAGCAGTTCTTC. Its protein is CASSLAYWKGDSSYNEQFF.

The chain is built from TRBV5-4 and TRBJ1-1; D uncertain. CDR3 length: 15 residues. CDR1 is SGHNT and CDR2 is YYREEE in the germline V gene (reference sequence). V lost 4 bases to trimming and J lost 1 base, with 14 bases between them. The CDR3 DNA reads as TGTGCCAGCAGCCGCGGCTCCTCCCCGAACACTGAAGCTTTCTTT. Translating gives CASSRGSSPNTEAFF.

This clonotype was recorded at least ten times. The chain combines TRBV5-6 with TRBJ1-2; no definite D call. The CDR3 runs 13 residues. Germline V gene data show CDR1 as SGHDT and CDR2 as YYEEEE. Trimming pared 0 bases from V and 4 bases from J, leaving 7 bases between. CDR3 sequence reads: CASSLDIGYGYTF. The CDR3 region has the DNA TGTGCCAGCAGCTTGGACATAGGCTATGGCTACACCTTC.

To note about this clonotype: This may be a read error: a much more frequent sequence differs by one nucleotide. The chain is built from TRBV12-3 or TRBV12-4 and TRBJ2-2, with D possibly matching TRBD1 (5 bases). There are 13 residues in the CDR3. Trimming removed 7 bases at V and 8 bases at J, with 14 bases between. CDR3 nucleotide sequence: TGTGCCAGCATCCGAACCTCAGGGGGGGAGCTGTTTTTT. Translated, it gives CASIRTSGGELFF.

This clonotype was seen repeatedly, ten times or more. The chain is built from TRBV9 and TRBJ1-1; the D is unclear. The germline CDR1 and CDR2 sequences are SGDLS and YYNGEE. V lost 1 base and J 1 base, leaving 5 bases between the germline ends. The length of the CDR3 is 13 residues. The CDR3 protein is CASSVMGNTEAFF. CDR3 coding DNA: TGTGCCAGCAGCGTAATGGGGAACACTGAAGCTTTCTTT.

The CDR3 protein is CASSLEIRTARDGELFF. The CDR3 DNA is TGTGCCAGCAGCTTGGAGATTCGGACAGCAAGGGACGGGGAGCTGTTTTTT. V is TRBV5-4 and J is TRBJ2-2, with D maybe TRBD1 (6 bases). The CDR3 is made up of 17 amino acids. V lost 0 bases and J 7 bases, leaving 19 bases between the germline ends. The germline V gene has CDR1 SGHNT and CDR2 YYREEE (reference sequence).

The chain has TRBV14 and TRBJ2-7; 9 bases map to TRBD1. Trimming removed 8 bases from V and 2 bases from J; junction bases left unmatched: 7. CDR1 SGHDN and CDR2 FVKESK come from the germline V gene. The CDR3 consists of 14 residues. DNA of the CDR3: TGTGCCAGCTGCCGAGGGACAGGGCCCTACGAGCAGTACTTC. Protein product: CASCRGTGPYEQYF.

The rearrangement links TRBV12-5 to TRBJ2-1, with D unclear. CDR3 length equals 13 residues. Germline CDR1 LGHNT, CDR2 FRNRAP. Trimming took off 0 bases at V and 5 bases at J, with 5 bases between the two ends. The CDR3 coding sequence is TGTGCTAGTGGTTTGGTGGTAAACAATGAGCAGTTCTTC. Amino acid sequence: CASGLVVNNEQFF.

The chain is built from TRBV12-3 or TRBV12-4 and TRBJ2-1; D could derive from TRBD1 or TRBD2 (5 bases each). Trimming pared 8 bases from V and 2 bases from J, leaving 13 bases between. This CDR3 is built from 14 residues. The CDR3 DNA reads TGTGCCAGCTTAGTCCGGGGCGCCTACAATGAGCAGTTCTTC. The encoded protein is CASLVRGAYNEQFF.

This clonotype was detected many times. The chain recombines TRBV20-1 with TRBJ2-7; a possible D gene is TRBD1 (6 bases). Germline lookup yields CDR1 DFQATT and CDR2 SNEGSKA (reference sequence). Trimming took 5 bases from V and 2 from J, leaving 13 bases between them. The CDR3 has 13 residues. In DNA, the CDR3 is TGCAGTGCTGAGGGGGTTCTGACCTACGAGCAGTACTTC. It is translated as CSAEGVLTYEQYF.

This rearrangement joins TRBV29-1 to TRBJ1-2, with a possible D match to TRBD1 (5 bases). V lost 7 bases to trimming and J lost 8 bases, with 17 bases between them. The CDR3 is 12 amino acids. CDR1 and CDR2 (germline): SQVTM, ANQGSEA. Here the CDR3 reads CSAEGSRSGYTF. CDR3 coding DNA: TGCAGCGCCGAGGGGTCCCGTAGCGGCTACACCTTC.

In this sample, this clonotype turned up a few times. The rearrangement links TRBV7-9 to TRBJ2-2; 9 nucleotides line up with TRBD2. This CDR3 region has 18 residues. The V gene's germline CDR1 is SEHNR and CDR2 FQNEAQ (reference sequence). Trimming took 3 bases from V and 6 from J; bases not matched to a gene: 14. The CDR3 nucleotides read TGTGCCAGCAGCTTCAGGGCTCAGCGGGGGGCTGAAGCCGGGGAGCTGTTTTTT. Translated, it gives CASSFRAQRGAEAGELFF. The whole variable domain, filled in from reference TRBV7-9 and TRBJ2-2, reads DTGVSQNPRHKITKRGQNVTFRCDPISEHNRLYWYRQTLGQGPEFLTYFQNEAQLEKSRLLSDRFSAERPKGSFSTLEIQRTEQGDSAMYLCASSFRAQRGAEAGELFFGEGSRLTVL.

In its sample, this clonotype was seen many times. The chain recombines TRBV2 with TRBJ2-1, with a possible D match to TRBD2 (5 bases). This CDR3 comprises 12 residues. Germline V gene data show CDR1 as SNHLY and CDR2 as FYNNEI. Trimming took off 3 bases at V and 8 bases at J, with 8 bases between the two ends. CDR3 residues: CASSDGVDEQFF. CDR3 nucleotides: TGTGCCAGCAGTGACGGGGTAGATGAGCAGTTCTTC.

With respect to this clonotype: A much larger clone sits a single nucleotide away, making a read error possible. The rearrangement uses TRBV5-1 and TRBJ1-5, with unresolved D. This CDR3 contains 16 residues. V lost 2 bases and J lost 2, with 14 bases in between. Germline V CDR1 and CDR2: SGHRS, YFSETQ. CDR3: CASSLGSGDGNQPQHF. In DNA, the CDR3 is TGCGCCAGCAGCTTAGGATCAGGCGATGGCAATCAGCCCCAGCATTTT.

This clonotype was seen at least ten times. The chain couples TRBV6-2 or TRBV6-3 to TRBJ1-5; tentative D call: TRBD1 (6 bases). Germline V gene sequence: CDR1 MNHEY, CDR2 SVGEGT. CDR3 length: 16 amino acids. V lost 6 bases and J 6 bases, leaving 21 bases between the germline ends. Written as DNA, the CDR3 is TGTGCCAGCAGAGAGGGAGGGGGGATTTCAGTTCAGCCCCAGCATTTT. Protein sequence: CASREGGGISVQPQHF.

The chain links TRBV3-1 to TRBJ2-5, with TRBD2 matching 7 bases. The CDR3 consists of 14 residues. J was trimmed by 1 base and V by 4 bases; bases with no gene match: 3. In germline, CDR1 is LGHDT, CDR2 YNNKEL (reference sequence). The CDR3 coding sequence is TGTGCCAGCAGCCGCGGGACTACCCAAGAGACCCAGTACTTC. Translating gives CASSRGTTQETQYF.

This clonotype was recorded a few times. The rearrangement uses TRBV18 and TRBJ2-7; no firm D call. The CDR3 covers 16 residues. The germline V gene has CDR1 KGHSH and CDR2 LQKENI. Trimming cost V 2 bases and J 1 base, with 15 bases left between them. The CDR3 DNA reads as TGTGCCAGCTCACCAACCCCCAGCCTGGGGTCCTACGAGCAGTACTTC. Protein: CASSPTPSLGSYEQYF.

This clonotype was seen repeatedly, ten times or more. The gene calls are TRBV10-3 and TRBJ1-2; 7 bases fit TRBD1. This CDR3 contains 12 residues. Germline V gene data show CDR1 as ENHRY and CDR2 as SYGVKD. Trimming at V came to 6 bases and at J to 8 bases, leaving 6 bases not matched to a gene. CDR3: CAIRTTGDGYTF. The CDR3 coding sequence is TGTGCCATCAGGACTACAGGGGACGGCTACACCTTC.

This clonotype came up many times. This chain connects TRBV29-1 to TRBJ1-1; D uncertain. This CDR3 has 14 amino acids. Trimming cost V 4 bases and J 4 bases, with 16 bases left between them. Germline lookup yields CDR1 SQVTM and CDR2 ANQGSEA. The CDR3 DNA follows: TGCAGCGTTGGGGCCCGGGGTTGGGGCACTGAAGCTTTCTTT. Its protein is CSVGARGWGTEAFF.

There are many counts of this clonotype. This chain connects TRBV3-1 to TRBJ2-5, with 7 bases aligning to TRBD2. Germline assignment: CDR1 LGHDT and CDR2 YNNKEL (reference sequence). There are 15 residues in the CDR3. The V gene end was trimmed by 1 base and the J gene end by 3 bases; junction bases not matched to a gene: 5. CDR3 loop: CASSQGEGTKETQYF. Written as DNA, the CDR3 is TGTGCCAGCAGCCAAGGGGAGGGGACCAAAGAGACCCAGTACTTC.